This is a list of T cell receptor beta chains from one sample in a study of cytomegalovirus exposure and HLA in healthy donors. Clones were sequenced by immunoSEQ multiplex PCR, and TCRdb holds only the in-frame ones, with some missing. The sample has 200,000 or so clones, approximately 79% seen once. The sequenced sample was PBMCs. The receptors were gathered from a man aged 50 or older in good health and CMV-seronegative. Each CDR3 is given with its conserved first and last residue. Each record gives: V gene, CDR3 length, clone size, J gene, D gene, CDR3 protein, CDR3 DNA. A D gene is named only where the DNA matches it firmly. Size values are once, few and many counts, or a class for expanded clones, and some rows have none.

>TRBV4-2|16|NA|TRBJ1-4|NA
CASSTSTQGRGEKLFF
TGTGCCAGCAGCACTTCAACACAGGGTAGGGGTGAAAAACTGTTTTTT
>TRBV28|13|NA|TRBJ2-7|NA
CASSLIVPYEQYF
TGTGCCAGCAGTTTAATAGTACCCTACGAGCAGTACTTC
>TRBV2|15|NA|TRBJ2-3|NA
CASLWRDRVTDTQYF
TGTGCCAGCCTGTGGCGGGATCGGGTCACAGATACGCAGTATTTT
>TRBV4-2|17|NA|TRBJ2-7|TRBD2
CASSQTGGGGRGYEQYF
TGTGCCAGCAGCCAGACGGGCGGCGGCGGGAGGGGCTACGAGCAGTACTTC
>TRBV5-8|12|NA|TRBJ2-7|NA
CASSLKAYEQYF
TGTGCCAGCAGCTTGAAAGCGTACGAGCAGTACTTC
>TRBV18|15|NA|TRBJ2-1|NA
CASSPQTGTDNEQFF
TGTGCCAGCTCACCACAGACAGGAACCGACAATGAGCAGTTCTTC
>TRBV25-1|16|NA|TRBJ2-7|NA
CASSDRGWGSPYEQYF
TGTGCCAGCAGTGATCGGGGGTGGGGGTCACCCTACGAGCAGTACTTC
>TRBV27|13|few|TRBJ2-7|NA
CASSPPGAVEQYF
TGTGCCAGCAGTCCCCCCGGAGCGGTAGAGCAGTACTTC
>TRBV14|14|NA|TRBJ1-1|NA
CASSPGLSYTEAFF
TGTGCCAGCAGCCCCGGACTATCGTACACTGAAGCTTTCTTT
>TRBV5-4|14|NA|TRBJ2-7|NA
CASSSKTDSYEQYF
TGTGCCAGCAGCTCGAAAACAGACTCCTACGAGCAGTACTTC
>TRBV7-8|13|NA|TRBJ2-1|NA
CASRPDRHNEQFF
TGTGCCAGCAGGCCGGACAGACACAATGAGCAGTTCTTC
>TRBV14|14|once|TRBJ2-7|TRBD1
CASSPAQGVLKQYF
TGTGCCAGCAGCCCCGCGCAGGGGGTTTTAAAGCAGTACTTC
>TRBV25-1|13|NA|TRBJ2-1|NA
CASSLSPGNEQFF
TGTGCCAGCAGTTTGAGCCCAGGGAATGAGCAGTTCTTC
>TRBV5-4|16|NA|TRBJ2-1|TRBD2
CASSLATSGSYNEQFF
TGTGCCAGCAGCTTGGCGACTAGCGGTTCCTACAATGAGCAGTTCTTC
>TRBV27|19|few|TRBJ2-1|TRBD2
CASFQRGLAGVLGYNEQFF
TGTGCCAGCTTCCAGCGGGGGCTAGCGGGAGTATTAGGCTACAATGAGCAGTTCTTC
>TRBV4-2|15|NA|TRBJ2-3|NA
CASSQGAQGTDTQYF
TGTGCCAGCAGCCAAGGCGCCCAGGGTACAGATACGCAGTATTTT
>TRBV7-7|14|NA|TRBJ2-5|NA
CASSPSGLGETQYF
TGTGCCAGCAGCCCAAGCGGCCTGGGAGAGACCCAGTACTTC
>TRBV19|16|few|TRBJ2-6|NA
CASHQGSGWGANVLTF
TGTGCCAGCCATCAAGGGAGCGGGTGGGGGGCCAACGTCCTGACTTTC